This T cell receptor beta chain was recorded in a study of blood T cells in healthy people across ages. General observations from the study: TCR beta diversity per million T cells fell roughly linearly with age.

The authors ran a second PCR of roughly 6 to 12 cycles using a sample-barcoded 5' primer and a J-beta primer mix. Every cDNA molecule carried a tag from a template-switch adaptor bearing 12 random nucleotides. TCRdb redid the calling of the 5' RACE reads with MiXCR, one entry per CDR3 protein. The sample yields about 800,000 distinct CDR3 sequences, approximately 25% seen once. Remarks on this clonotype: Its antigen is not identified.

The germline V and J ends were trimmed by 2 bases and 9 bases, with 8 bases remaining between them. Germline values: CDR1 GTSNPN, CDR2 SVGIG (reference sequence). CDR3 length: 11 amino acids. The same data also contributed to another study, on T cells of mothers and their children.

The chain couples TRBV30 to TRBJ2-1; D possibly corresponds to TRBD2 (6 bases). The receptor comes from a boy younger than 18 in good health. Specimen: blood. CDR3 in amino acids: CAWSRLVEQFF. The CDR3 DNA sequence: TGTGCCTGGAGTAGACTAGTTGAGCAGTTCTTC.